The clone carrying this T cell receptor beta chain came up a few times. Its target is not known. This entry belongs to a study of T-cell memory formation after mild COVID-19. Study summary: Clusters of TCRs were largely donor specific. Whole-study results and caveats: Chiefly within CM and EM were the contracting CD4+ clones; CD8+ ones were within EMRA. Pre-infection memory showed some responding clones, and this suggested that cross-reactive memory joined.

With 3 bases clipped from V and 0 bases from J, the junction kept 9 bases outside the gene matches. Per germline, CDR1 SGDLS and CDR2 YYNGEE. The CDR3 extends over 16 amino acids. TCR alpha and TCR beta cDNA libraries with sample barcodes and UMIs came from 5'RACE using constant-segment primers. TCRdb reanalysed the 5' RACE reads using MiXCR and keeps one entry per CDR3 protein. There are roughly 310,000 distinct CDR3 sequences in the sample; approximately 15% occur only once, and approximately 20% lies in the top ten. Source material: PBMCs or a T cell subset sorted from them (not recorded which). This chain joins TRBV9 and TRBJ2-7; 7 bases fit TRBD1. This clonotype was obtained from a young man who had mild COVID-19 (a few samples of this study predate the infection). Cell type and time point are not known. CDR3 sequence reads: CASSAPLGQDSYEQYF. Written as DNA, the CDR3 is TGTGCCAGCAGCGCACCCCTCGGACAGGACTCCTACGAGCAGTACTTC.